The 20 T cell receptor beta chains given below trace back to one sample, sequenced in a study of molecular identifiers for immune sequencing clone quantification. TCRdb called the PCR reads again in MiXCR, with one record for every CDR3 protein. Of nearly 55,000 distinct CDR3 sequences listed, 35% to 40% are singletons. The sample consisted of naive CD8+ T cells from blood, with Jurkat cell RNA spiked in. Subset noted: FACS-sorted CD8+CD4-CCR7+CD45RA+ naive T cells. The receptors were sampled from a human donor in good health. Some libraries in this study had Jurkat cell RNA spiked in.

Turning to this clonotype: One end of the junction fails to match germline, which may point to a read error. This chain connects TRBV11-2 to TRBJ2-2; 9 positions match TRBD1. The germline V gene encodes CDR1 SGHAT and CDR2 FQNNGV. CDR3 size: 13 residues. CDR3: CASGQGNTGELYF. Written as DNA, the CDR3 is TGTGCCAGCGGACAGGGGAACACCGGGGAGCTGTATTTT.

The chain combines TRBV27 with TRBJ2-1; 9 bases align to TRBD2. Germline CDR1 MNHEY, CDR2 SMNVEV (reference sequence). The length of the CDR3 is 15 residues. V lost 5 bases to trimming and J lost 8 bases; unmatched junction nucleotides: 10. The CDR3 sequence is CASSLTSGARDEQFF. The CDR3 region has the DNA TGTGCCAGCAGTCTGACTAGCGGAGCCCGAGATGAGCAGTTCTTC.

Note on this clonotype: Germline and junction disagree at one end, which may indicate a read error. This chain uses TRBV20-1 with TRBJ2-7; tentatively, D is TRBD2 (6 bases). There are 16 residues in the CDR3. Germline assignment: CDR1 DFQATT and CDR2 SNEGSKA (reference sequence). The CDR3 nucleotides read TGCGGTGCTACGACCCCGGGACTGTCGAAACCCTACGAGCAGTACTTC. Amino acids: CGATTPGLSKPYEQYF.

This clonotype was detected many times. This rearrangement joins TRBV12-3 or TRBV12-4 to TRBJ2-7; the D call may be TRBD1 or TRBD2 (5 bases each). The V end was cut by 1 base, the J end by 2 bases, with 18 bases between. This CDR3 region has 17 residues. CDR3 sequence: CASSLVSWSGTPYEQYF. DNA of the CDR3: TGTGCCAGCAGTTTAGTTTCATGGTCCGGGACCCCCTACGAGCAGTACTTC.

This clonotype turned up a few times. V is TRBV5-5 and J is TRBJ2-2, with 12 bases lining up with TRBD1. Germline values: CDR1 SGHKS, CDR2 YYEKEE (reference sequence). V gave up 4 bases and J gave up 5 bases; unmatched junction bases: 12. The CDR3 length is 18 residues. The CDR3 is CASSAIPGQGAGTGELFF. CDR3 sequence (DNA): TGTGCCAGCAGCGCGATCCCGGGACAGGGGGCGGGGACCGGGGAGCTGTTTTTT.

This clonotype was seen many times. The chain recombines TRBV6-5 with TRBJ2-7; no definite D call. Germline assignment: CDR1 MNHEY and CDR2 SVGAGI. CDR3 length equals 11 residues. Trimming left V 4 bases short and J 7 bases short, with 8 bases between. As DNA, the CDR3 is TGTGCCAGCAGTTCCTTATGGGAGCAGTACTTC. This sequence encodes CASSSLWEQYF.

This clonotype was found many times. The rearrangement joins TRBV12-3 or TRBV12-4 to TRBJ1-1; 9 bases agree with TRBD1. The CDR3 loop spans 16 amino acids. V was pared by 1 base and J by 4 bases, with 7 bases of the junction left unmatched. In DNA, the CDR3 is TGTGCCAGCAGTTTAGATTGGGGACAGGGACGCACTGAAGCTTTCTTT. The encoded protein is CASSLDWGQGRTEAFF.

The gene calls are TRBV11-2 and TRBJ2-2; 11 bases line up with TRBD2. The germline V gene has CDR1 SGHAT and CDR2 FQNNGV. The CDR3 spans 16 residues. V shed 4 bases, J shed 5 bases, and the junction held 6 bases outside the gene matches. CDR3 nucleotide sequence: TGTGCCAGCAGCTCTTTCCTAGCGGGAGGAACCGGGGAGCTGTTTTTT. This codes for CASSSFLAGGTGELFF.

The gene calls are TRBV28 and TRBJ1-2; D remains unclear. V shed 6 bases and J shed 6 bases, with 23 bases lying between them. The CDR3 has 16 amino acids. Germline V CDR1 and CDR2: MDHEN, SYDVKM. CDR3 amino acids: CASRFIYGSLNNGYTF. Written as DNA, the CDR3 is TGTGCCAGCAGGTTTATATACGGCAGCCTGAACAATGGCTACACCTTC.

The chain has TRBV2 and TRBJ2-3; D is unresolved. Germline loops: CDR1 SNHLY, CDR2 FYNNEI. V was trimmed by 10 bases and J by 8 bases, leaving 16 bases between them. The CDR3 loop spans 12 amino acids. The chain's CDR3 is CAIVMGAGTQYF. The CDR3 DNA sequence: TGTGCCATCGTAATGGGTGCAGGTACGCAGTATTTT.

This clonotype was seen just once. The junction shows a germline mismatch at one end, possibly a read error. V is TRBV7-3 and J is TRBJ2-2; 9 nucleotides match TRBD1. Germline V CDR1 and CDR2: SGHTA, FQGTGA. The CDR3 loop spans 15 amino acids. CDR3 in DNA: TGTGCCAGCAGCTACAGGGGGCGCCGTACCGAGGAGCTGTTTTTT. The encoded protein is CASSYRGRRTEELFF.

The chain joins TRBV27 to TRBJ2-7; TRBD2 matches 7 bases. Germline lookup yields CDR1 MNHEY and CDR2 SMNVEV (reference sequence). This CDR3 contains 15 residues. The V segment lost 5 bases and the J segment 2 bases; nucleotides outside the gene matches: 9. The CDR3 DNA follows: TGTGCCAGCAGTCTGAGCGGACTAGGGACCTACGAGCAGTACTTC. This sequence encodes CASSLSGLGTYEQYF.

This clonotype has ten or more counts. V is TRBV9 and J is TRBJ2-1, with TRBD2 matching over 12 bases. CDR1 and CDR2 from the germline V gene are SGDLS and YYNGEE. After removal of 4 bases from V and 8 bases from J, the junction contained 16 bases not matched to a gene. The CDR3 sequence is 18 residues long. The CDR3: CASSSHLTSSGRADEQFF. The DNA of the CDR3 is TGTGCCAGCAGCTCCCACCTAACCTCTAGCGGGAGGGCCGATGAGCAGTTCTTC.

CDR3 nucleotides: TGTGCCAGCAGCTTATTTATTCCTAGCACAGATACGCAGTATTTT. Amino acid sequence: CASSLFIPSTDTQYF. This chain links TRBV11-2 with TRBJ2-3; D is unresolved. Germline V CDR1 and CDR2: SGHAT, FQNNGV. V shed 2 bases and J shed 0 bases, with 9 bases lying between them. The CDR3 is made up of 15 amino acids. Complete variable domain (other parts from reference TRBV11-2 and TRBJ2-3): EAGVAQSPRYKIIEKRQSVAFWCNPISGHATLYWYQQILGQGPKLLIQFQNNGVVDDSQLPKDRFSAERLKGVDSTLKIQPAKLEDSAVYLCASSLFIPSTDTQYFGPGTRLTVL.

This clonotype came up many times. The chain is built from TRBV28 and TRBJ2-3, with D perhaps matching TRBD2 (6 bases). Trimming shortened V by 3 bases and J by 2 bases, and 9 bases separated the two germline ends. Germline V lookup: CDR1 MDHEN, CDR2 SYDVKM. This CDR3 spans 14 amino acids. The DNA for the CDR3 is TGTGCCAGCAGTTTGTGGGGACTCACAGATACGCAGTATTTT. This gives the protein CASSLWGLTDTQYF.

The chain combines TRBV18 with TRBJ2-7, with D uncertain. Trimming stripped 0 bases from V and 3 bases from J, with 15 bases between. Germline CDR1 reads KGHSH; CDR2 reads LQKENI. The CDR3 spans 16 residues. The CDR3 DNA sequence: TGTGCCAGCTCACCACCGCAGAGGCGGTTAGGCTACGAGCAGTACTTC. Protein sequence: CASSPPQRRLGYEQYF.

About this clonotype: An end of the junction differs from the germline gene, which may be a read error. CDR3 amino acids: CASGQEVFRGRVTEAFF. The DNA of the CDR3 is TGTGCCAGCGGCCAAGAGGTATTCAGGGGGCGCGTAACTGAAGCTTTCTTT. The chain is built from TRBV3-1 and TRBJ1-1, with 8 positions matching TRBD1. This CDR3 comprises 17 residues. The germline V gene encodes CDR1 LGHDT and CDR2 YNNKEL (reference sequence).

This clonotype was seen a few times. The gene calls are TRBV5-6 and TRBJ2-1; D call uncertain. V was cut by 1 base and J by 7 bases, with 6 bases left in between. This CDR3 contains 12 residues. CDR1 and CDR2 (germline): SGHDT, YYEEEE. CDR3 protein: CASSLTQNEQFF. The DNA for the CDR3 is TGTGCCAGCAGCTTGACACAAAATGAGCAGTTCTTC.

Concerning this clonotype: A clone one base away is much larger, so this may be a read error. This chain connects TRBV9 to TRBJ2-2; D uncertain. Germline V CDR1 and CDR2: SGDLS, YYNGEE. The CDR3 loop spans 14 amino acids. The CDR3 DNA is TGTGCCATCAGCCCCTCCGCGGACCCCGGGGAGCTGTTTTTT. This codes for CAISPSADPGELFF.

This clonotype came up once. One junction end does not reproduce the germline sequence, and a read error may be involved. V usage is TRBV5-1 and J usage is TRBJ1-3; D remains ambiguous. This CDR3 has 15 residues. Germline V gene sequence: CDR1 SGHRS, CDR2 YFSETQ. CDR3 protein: CSSSLDLGSGNTIYF. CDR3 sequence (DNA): TGCTCCAGCAGCTTGGATCTGGGGTCTGGAAACACCATATATTTT. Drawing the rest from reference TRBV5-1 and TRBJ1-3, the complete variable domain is KAGVTQTPRYLIKTRGQQVTLSCSPISGHRSVSWYQQTPGQGLQFLFEYFSETQRNKGNFPGRFSGRQFSNSRSEMNVSTLELGDSALYLCSSSLDLGSGNTIYFGEGSWLTVV.